The 22 T cell receptor beta chains reported below all come from one sample, sequenced in a study of monozygotic twins with inflammatory bowel disease. TCRdb re-analyzed the 5' RACE reads; it lists each CDR3 protein once, without DNA. The sample's table shows 200,000 to 250,000 distinct CDR3 sequences. The sequenced sample consisted of blood. Receptors were obtained from a human donor with ulcerative colitis or Crohn's disease, or a healthy co-twin of an affected twin (not recorded which).

The chain joins TRBV5-1 to TRBJ1-2; TCRdb's assignment of TRBD1 cannot be checked, as there is no DNA. Germline V gene lookup returns CDR1 SGHRS and CDR2 YFSETQ. This CDR3 contains 14 residues. The CDR3 is CASSSFQGALGYTF. The full variable domain, in which reference TRBV5-1 and TRBJ1-2 provide the parts outside the CDR3, is KAGVTQTPRYLIKTRGQQVTLSCSPISGHRSVSWYQQTPGQGLQFLFEYFSETQRNKGNFPGRFSGRQFSNSRSEMNVSTLELGDSALYLCASSSFQGALGYTFGSGTRLTVV.

The chain carries TRBV3-1 and TRBJ2-1; TCRdb outputs TRBD2, but without DNA this stays unchecked. CDR3 size: 15 residues. Per germline, CDR1 LGHDT and CDR2 YNNKEL (reference sequence). CDR3 loop: CASSAIPGLNNEQFF.

This chain uses TRBV7-2 with TRBJ2-3; the TRBD1 assignment by TCRdb is unverifiable without DNA. The CDR3 is 16 residues long. CDR1 SGHTA and CDR2 FQGNSA come from the germline V gene. CDR3 loop: CASSIRLGGPTDTQYF.

The chain is built from TRBV7-2 and TRBJ1-4; TCRdb's assignment of TRBD1 cannot be checked, as there is no DNA. The CDR3 has 15 residues. Germline V gene sequence: CDR1 SGHTA, CDR2 FQGNSA. CDR3 sequence reads: CASSLVDSRNEKLFF.

The chain carries TRBV6-1 and TRBJ2-1; TCRdb gives TRBD1 as the D gene, but with no DNA this cannot be confirmed. The CDR3 runs to 15 residues. Germline lookup yields CDR1 MNHNS and CDR2 SASEGT. The CDR3 protein is CASSDMRDTYNEQFF.

V gene TRBV5-1 combines with J gene TRBJ2-1; TCRdb selects TRBD2, and the lack of DNA leaves this call unchecked. CDR1 and CDR2 from the germline V gene are SGHRS and YFSETQ. The CDR3 is 15 residues long. The CDR3 is CASSLEGEPYNEQFF.

The rearrangement uses TRBV11-2 and TRBJ1-1. This CDR3 is 17 amino acids long. Looked up from germline, CDR1 is SGHAT and CDR2 is FQNNGV. CDR3 region: CASSVLGIIHLNTEAFF.

The genes are TRBV10-3 and TRBJ2-5; TCRdb calls TRBD2, which cannot be checked without DNA. CDR3 length: 15 amino acids. From germline, CDR1 is ENHRY and CDR2 SYGVKD. CDR3 loop: CAISDATSGKETQYF.

The chain combines TRBV5-5 with TRBJ1-6. In germline, CDR1 is SGHKS, CDR2 YYEKEE (reference sequence). CDR3 length: 15 residues. The CDR3 is CASSWDSSYNSPLHF.

CDR3 loop: CASSLAGGLNEQFF. This chain connects TRBV3-1 to TRBJ2-1; TCRdb's assignment of TRBD2 cannot be checked, as there is no DNA. The CDR3 extends over 14 amino acids. Germline V lookup: CDR1 LGHDT, CDR2 YNNKEL (reference sequence).

This rearrangement joins TRBV11-2 to TRBJ2-7; TCRdb returns TRBD2, unconfirmable since there is no DNA. The CDR3 length is 14 residues. Germline values: CDR1 SGHAT, CDR2 FQNNGV. The CDR3: CASSSTAGSYEQYF.

V gene TRBV29-1 combines with J gene TRBJ2-1; absent DNA, TCRdb's TRBD1 call cannot be checked. Germline CDR1 reads SQVTM; CDR2 reads ANQGSEA. The CDR3 is 14 amino acids. CDR3 in amino acids: CSAHLLTGGNEQFF.

The rearrangement uses TRBV24-1 and TRBJ1-2; the D call of TRBD1 rests on TCRdb alone, since no DNA is present to check it. Germline V lookup: CDR1 KGHDR, CDR2 SFDVKD. This CDR3 contains 14 residues. Here the CDR3 reads CATSDLRRAYGYTF.

V is TRBV27 and J is TRBJ2-7; lacking DNA, the TRBD2 call made by TCRdb goes unchecked. The CDR3 consists of 15 residues. CDR1 and CDR2 (germline): MNHEY, SMNVEV (reference sequence). CDR3: CASSLGGLRTYEQYF.

The chain carries TRBV12-3 or TRBV12-4 and TRBJ2-3; TCRdb names TRBD1, which stays unverified in the absence of DNA. This CDR3 is 13 amino acids long. The CDR3: CASRQGVTDTQYF.

The gene calls are TRBV7-3 and TRBJ1-6; TCRdb names TRBD1, which stays unverified in the absence of DNA. The CDR3 consists of 15 residues. CDR1 and CDR2 (germline): SGHTA, FQGTGA. CDR3 sequence reads: CASSLLGQGDSPLHF.

J is TRBJ1-1 and V is TRBV7-9; TCRdb selects TRBD1, and the lack of DNA leaves this call unchecked. The CDR3 runs to 12 residues. From germline, CDR1 is SEHNR and CDR2 FQNEAQ (reference sequence). Here the CDR3 reads CASTTGVTEAFF.

Here the CDR3 reads CASSGTGGLADTQYF. The chain couples TRBV7-9 to TRBJ2-3; checking the TCRdb D call of TRBD1 is not possible without DNA. The CDR3 runs to 15 residues. The germline V gene has CDR1 SEHNR and CDR2 FQNEAQ (reference sequence).

The chain links TRBV9 to TRBJ2-3; the D call from TCRdb, TRBD2, cannot be confirmed without DNA. This CDR3 is built from 18 residues. Germline V lookup: CDR1 SGDLS, CDR2 YYNGEE. CDR3 sequence reads: CASSPKPKTSPGTDTQYF.

This chain's CDR3 is CAISESATSTDTQYF. This chain links TRBV10-3 with TRBJ2-3. The CDR3 runs to 15 residues. Germline V gene sequence: CDR1 ENHRY, CDR2 SYGVKD.

The chain is built from TRBV5-6 and TRBJ1-5. Germline assignment: CDR1 SGHDT and CDR2 YYEEEE. The CDR3 covers 14 residues. The CDR3: CASSLRPSNQPQHF.

The chain is built from TRBV9 and TRBJ2-7; TCRdb designates TRBD1, a call that cannot be tested without DNA. The CDR3 length is 14 residues. Germline CDR1 SGDLS, CDR2 YYNGEE. This chain's CDR3 is CASSVQEGAYEQYF.